This T cell receptor (beta chain) was observed in a study of OX40 agonist ivuxolimab in advanced cancers. Regarding the study in general: Ivuxolimab was an agonistic, fully human IgG2 monoclonal antibody directed against OX40 (CD134), a costimulatory receptor. Of the approximately 54 dose-escalation patients, hepatocellular carcinoma was present in about 20, melanoma in roughly 15, renal cell carcinoma in 9 and head and neck cancer in 9. Intravenous ivuxolimab was administered to patients every 2 weeks at six dose levels: 0.01, 0.1, 0.3, 1.5, 3 and 10 mg/kg. The paper describes the monotherapy dose-escalation part (N ≈ 51 patients) of the phase I trial of ivuxolimab. Peripheral TCRbeta sequencing was intended to test whether TCR sequence diversity was altered and clonal T-cell expansion was caused by ivuxolimab. In the dose-escalation cohort, 82.7% of patients were male, and the mean age was around 65 years with a range of 23 to 79. Three dose-escalation patients achieved partial responses, one with hepatocellular carcinoma and two with cutaneous melanoma. Prior anti-PD-1, anti-PD-L1 or anti-CTLA-4 therapy was permitted, and checkpoint inhibitors had been received by around 39% of dose-escalation patients. The full study reports these points: Antigen specificity was not determined for the clonally expanded peripheral T cells. Low levels of normalized T-cell clonal expansion were also seen in some patients who did not respond. On average, CD8+ T cells showed more expanded clones than CD4+ T cells after ivuxolimab. In partial responders in the 0.1-3.0 mg/kg groups, normalized peripheral clonal expansion was found to be among the lowest, especially among CD8+ T cells. At doses from 0.1 to 3.0 mg/kg, clonal expansion was seen in both CD4+ and CD8+ blood T cells between baseline and week 6.

For sequencing of the TCRbeta CDR3 region, genomic DNA was extracted from the sorted cells. The immunoSEQ Assay was used for sequencing of TCRbeta CDR3 regions. TCRdb's version of the immuneACCESS table is confined to in-frame rearrangements and falls short of the full clone set. An unresolved V gene accounts for under half of the shortfall where checked; the remainder is of unknown origin. Across this sample there are roughly 74,000 clones, with approximately 84% seen only once. Together, the top ten hold 2.1% of the sample. The CDR3, cysteine through phenylalanine, is 14 amino acids long. Just the 42-base CDR3 DNA is kept, in frame starting at base 1. V loses 0 bases, J loses 7 bases, and the germline ends lie 9 bases apart. Sequences LGHNA (CDR1) and YSLEER (CDR2) are obtained from the germline V gene. Patients with autoimmune disease history or receiving systemic immunosuppression were excluded from the trial. In every dose cohort, peripheral blood was drawn for TCR sequencing at baseline, cycle 4 day 1, and cycle 7 day 1. The samples were taken from a phase I, first-in-human, multicenter, open-label dose-escalation trial of ivuxolimab. Adults with locally advanced or metastatic head and neck squamous cell, hepatocellular, melanoma or renal cell carcinoma were enrolled in the trial. Before TCR sequencing, CD4+ and CD8+ T cells were separately sorted from peripheral blood.

A word on this clone: Its specific antigen is unknown. Base quality data are lacking; no much larger clone is found one base away.

The rearrangement joined TRBV4-3 to TRBJ2-2; too little of a D gene remains to name it. This TCR was sampled from an adult with an advanced solid tumor such as melanoma, head and neck, liver or kidney cancer. This specimen was CD4+ or CD8+ T cells sorted from blood, taken in a trial of the OX40 agonist ivuxolimab. The bases are TGCGCCAGCAGCCAAGACTTCCTCGGCGGGGAGCTGTTTTTT. It codes for CASSQDFLGGELFF.